This T cell receptor beta chain was found in a study of identical twins' blood T cells. Study results and caveats: Twins shared more top CDR3 clonotypes than unrelated donors did. Shared CDR3 clonotype counts between two donors mainly tracked the product of their cloneset sizes, twins included. Even for out-of-frame TCRbeta, twins reportedly shared V gene usage much more than unrelated donors.

In regard to this clonotype: The antigen is unknown.

TCRdb re-called the 5' RACE reads with MiXCR, one entry per CDR3 protein. The sample includes 300,000 to 400,000 distinct CDR3 sequences, 28% seen only once; the top ten take around 5.6%. The ends were cut back, 7 bases at V and 5 bases at J, with 11 bases in the middle. CDR3 size: 12 residues. The sequenced material came from PBMCs. The V and J genes are TRBV12-3 or TRBV12-4 and TRBJ1-1, with D unclear. The clonotype was recovered from a woman aged 18 to 55 in good health. CDR3 sequence: CASITLGTEAFF. The CDR3 bases are TGTGCCAGCATTACGCTGGGGACTGAAGCTTTCTTT.